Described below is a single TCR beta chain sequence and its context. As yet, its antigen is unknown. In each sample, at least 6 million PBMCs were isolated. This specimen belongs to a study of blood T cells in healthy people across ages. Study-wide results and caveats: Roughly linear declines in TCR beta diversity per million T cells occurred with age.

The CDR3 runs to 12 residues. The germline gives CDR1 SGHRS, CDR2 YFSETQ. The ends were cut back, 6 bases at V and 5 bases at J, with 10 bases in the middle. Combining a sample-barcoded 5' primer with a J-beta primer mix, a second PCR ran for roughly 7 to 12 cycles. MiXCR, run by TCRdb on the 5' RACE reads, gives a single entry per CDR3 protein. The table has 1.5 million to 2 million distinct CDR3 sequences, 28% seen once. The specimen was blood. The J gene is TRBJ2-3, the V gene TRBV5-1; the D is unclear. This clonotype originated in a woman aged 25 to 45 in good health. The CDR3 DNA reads TGCGCCAGCACCCCGGACGGAGATACGCAGTATTTT. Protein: CASTPDGDTQYF.